This T cell receptor (beta chain) was obtained from a study of a mutant IDH1 vaccine in newly diagnosed glioma. Study in general: Patients received vaccination from 4-6 weeks after radiotherapy alone, or with temozolomide cycles. Patients' prior therapy spanned radiotherapy, temozolomide, or both; most underwent both.

Specified time point: week 47, end of study. In the vaccine, a single dose held 300 ug of the mutant IDH1 20-mer peptide, along with topical imiquimod. The astrocytomas were IDH1-mutant, ATRX-negative, and WHO grade 3 or 4. Some clones are missing from TCRdb's copy, which holds only in-frame ones; the method was immunoSEQ multiplex PCR. The data contain tens of thousands of clones, 82% of them singletons. Study observations and caveats: Vaccine-induced responses were seen in more than 90% of patients, spanning several MHC alleles.

Germline V gene sequence: CDR1 SGHRS, CDR2 YFSETQ. The CDR3 runs 16 residues. Trimming stripped 3 bases from V and 2 bases from J, with 17 bases between. This clone has a single count. The antigen is unknown. This material consisted of PBMCs, taken from a glioma patient whose treatment included an IDH1 peptide vaccine. This sequence joins TRBV5-1 and TRBJ1-1; possible D gene TRBD1, 6 bases. The origin of this receptor is a man aged 35-49 years with glioma. Some clones in this sample may be carry-over from other donors' samples. CDR3: CASSWAGGSGNTEAFF. In DNA form, the CDR3 reads TGCGCCAGCAGCTGGGCGGGGGGCTCGGGAAACACTGAAGCTTTCTTT.